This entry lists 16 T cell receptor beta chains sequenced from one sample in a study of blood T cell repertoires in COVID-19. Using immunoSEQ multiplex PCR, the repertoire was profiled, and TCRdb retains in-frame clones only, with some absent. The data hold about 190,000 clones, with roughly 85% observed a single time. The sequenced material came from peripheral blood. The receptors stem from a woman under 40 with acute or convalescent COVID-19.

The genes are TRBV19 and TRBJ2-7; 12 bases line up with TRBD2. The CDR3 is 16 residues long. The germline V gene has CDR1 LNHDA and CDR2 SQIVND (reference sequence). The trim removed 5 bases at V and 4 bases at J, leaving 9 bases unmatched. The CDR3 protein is CASSPLAGGRRYEQYF. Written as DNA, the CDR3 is TGTGCCAGTAGTCCTCTAGCGGGAGGGCGGAGGTACGAGCAGTACTTC.

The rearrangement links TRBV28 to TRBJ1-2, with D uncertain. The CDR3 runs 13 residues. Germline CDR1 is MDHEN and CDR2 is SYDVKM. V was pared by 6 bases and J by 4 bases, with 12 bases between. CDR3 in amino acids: CASRVSTSYGYTF. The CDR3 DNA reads TGTGCCAGCAGAGTATCGACAAGCTATGGCTACACCTTC.

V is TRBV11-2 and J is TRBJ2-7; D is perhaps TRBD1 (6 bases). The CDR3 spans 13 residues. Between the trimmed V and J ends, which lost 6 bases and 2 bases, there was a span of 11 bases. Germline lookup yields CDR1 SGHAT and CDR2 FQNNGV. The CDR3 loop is CASRGDKPYEQYF. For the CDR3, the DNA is TGTGCCAGCAGAGGGGACAAACCCTACGAGCAGTACTTC.

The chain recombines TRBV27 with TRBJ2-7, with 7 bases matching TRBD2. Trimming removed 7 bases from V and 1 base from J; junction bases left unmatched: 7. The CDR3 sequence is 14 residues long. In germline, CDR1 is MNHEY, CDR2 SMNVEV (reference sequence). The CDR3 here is CASTRAGTSYEQYF. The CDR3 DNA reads TGTGCCAGCACAAGAGCGGGAACGTCCTACGAGCAGTACTTC.

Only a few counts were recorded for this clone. CDR3 amino acids: CASSPQGYQPQHF. The CDR3 DNA reads as TGCGCCAGCAGCCCGCAGGGGTATCAGCCCCAGCATTTT. This chain uses TRBV4-1 with TRBJ1-5; perhaps TRBD1 as D (6 bases). Germline V gene data show CDR1 as MGHRA and CDR2 as YSYEKL. The CDR3 covers 13 residues. V gave up 4 bases and J gave up 5 bases, with 9 bases separating them.

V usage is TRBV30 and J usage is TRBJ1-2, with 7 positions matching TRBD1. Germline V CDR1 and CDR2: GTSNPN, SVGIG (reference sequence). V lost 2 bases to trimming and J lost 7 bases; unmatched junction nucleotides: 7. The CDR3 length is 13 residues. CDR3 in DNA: TGTGCCTGGAGTCTCACAGGGGAAGGTGGCTACACCTTC. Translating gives CAWSLTGEGGYTF.

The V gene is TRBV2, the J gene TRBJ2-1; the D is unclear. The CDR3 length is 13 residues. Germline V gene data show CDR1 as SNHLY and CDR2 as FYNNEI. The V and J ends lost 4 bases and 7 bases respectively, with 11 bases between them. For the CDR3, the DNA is TGTGCCAGCAGTGCTGTGCAGAGGAATGAGCAGTTCTTC. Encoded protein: CASSAVQRNEQFF.

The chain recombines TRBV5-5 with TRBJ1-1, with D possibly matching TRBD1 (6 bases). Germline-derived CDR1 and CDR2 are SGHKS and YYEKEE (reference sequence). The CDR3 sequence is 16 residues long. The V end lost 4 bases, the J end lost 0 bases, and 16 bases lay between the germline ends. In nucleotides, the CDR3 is TGTGCCAGCAGCCCGAGGGCAGGGGTCCTGAACACTGAAGCTTTCTTT. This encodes CASSPRAGVLNTEAFF. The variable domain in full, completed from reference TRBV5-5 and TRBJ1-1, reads DAGVTQSPTHLIKTRGQQVTLRCSPISGHKSVSWYQQVLGQGPQFIFQYYEKEERGRGNFPDRFSARQFPNYSSELNVNALLLGDSALYLCASSPRAGVLNTEAFFGQGTRLTVV.

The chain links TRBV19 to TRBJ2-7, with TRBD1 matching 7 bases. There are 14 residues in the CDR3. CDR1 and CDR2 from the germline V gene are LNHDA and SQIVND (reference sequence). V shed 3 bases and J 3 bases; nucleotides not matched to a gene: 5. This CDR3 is CASSMAPGGYEQYF. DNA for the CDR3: TGTGCCAGTAGTATGGCGCCAGGGGGCTACGAGCAGTACTTC.

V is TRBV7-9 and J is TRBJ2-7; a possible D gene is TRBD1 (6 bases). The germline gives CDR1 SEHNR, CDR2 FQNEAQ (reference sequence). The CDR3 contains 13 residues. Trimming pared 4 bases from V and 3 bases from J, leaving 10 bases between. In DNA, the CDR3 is TGTGCCAGCAGCTGGGGGCAGATCTACGAGCAGTACTTC. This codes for CASSWGQIYEQYF.

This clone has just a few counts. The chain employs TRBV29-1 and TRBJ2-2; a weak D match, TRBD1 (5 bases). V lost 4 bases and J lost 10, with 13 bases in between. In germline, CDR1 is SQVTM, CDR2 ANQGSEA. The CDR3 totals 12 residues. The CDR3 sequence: CSVAQGRAELFF. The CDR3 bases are TGCAGCGTTGCTCAGGGCCGGGCGGAGCTGTTTTTT.

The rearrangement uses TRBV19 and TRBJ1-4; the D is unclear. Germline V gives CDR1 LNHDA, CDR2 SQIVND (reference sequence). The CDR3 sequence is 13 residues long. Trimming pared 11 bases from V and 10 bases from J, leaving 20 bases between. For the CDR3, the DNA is TGTGCCTGCGGAGCGGACCATCTCGGAAAACTGTTTTTT. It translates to CACGADHLGKLFF.

CDR3 residues: CASSEGAGWQPQHF. The CDR3 DNA is TGTGCCAGCAGTGAAGGGGCAGGGTGGCAGCCCCAGCATTTT. J is TRBJ1-5 and V is TRBV6-1; D perhaps matches TRBD1 (5 bases). The CDR3 loop spans 14 amino acids. Trimming cost V 1 base and J 7 bases, with 11 bases left between them. The germline gives CDR1 MNHNS, CDR2 SASEGT.

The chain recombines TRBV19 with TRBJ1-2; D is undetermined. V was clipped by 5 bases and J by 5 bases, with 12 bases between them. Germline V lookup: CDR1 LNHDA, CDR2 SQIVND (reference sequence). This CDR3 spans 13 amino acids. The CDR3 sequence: CASSLLDLYGYTF. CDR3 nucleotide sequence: TGTGCCAGTAGTTTGTTGGACTTATATGGCTACACCTTC.

The CDR3 here is CASSFYRSAEEKLFF. The CDR3 DNA is TGTGCCAGCAGCTTCTACCGGAGCGCGGAAGAAAAACTGTTTTTT. The rearrangement joins TRBV7-8 to TRBJ1-4; D remains ambiguous. Trimming left V 3 bases short and J 8 bases short, with 16 bases between. The CDR3 extends over 15 amino acids. Germline CDR1 SGHVS, CDR2 FQNEAQ.

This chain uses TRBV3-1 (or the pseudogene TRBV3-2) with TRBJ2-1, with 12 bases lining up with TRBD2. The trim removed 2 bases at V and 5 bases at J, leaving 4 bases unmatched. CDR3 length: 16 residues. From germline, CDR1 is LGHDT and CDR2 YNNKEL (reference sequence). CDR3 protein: CASSQTSGRNNNEQFF. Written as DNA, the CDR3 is TGTGCCAGCAGCCAAACTAGCGGGAGGAATAACAATGAGCAGTTCTTC.